Here is one TCR beta chain with its context. Its antigen is as yet unknown. The source of the sample is a study of cytotoxic CD8 clonotypes in ibrutinib-treated CLL. Background on the study: Treatment had run for a median about 11 months, range 6 to 36, when response samples were taken. Study findings and constraints: Clonality went higher at ibrutinib response and then dropped back toward baseline at progression.

The CDR3 covers 16 residues. Cryopreserved PBMCs yielded around 2.1 micrograms of genomic DNA for TCR beta libraries. Libraries were prepared by immunoSEQ multiplex PCR; TCRdb keeps only in-frame clonotypes and omits some of them. The sample holds 150,000 to 200,000 clones, approximately 90% seen once. The sample consisted of PBMCs, taken at disease progression, from a patient treated with ibrutinib. The chain uses TRBV21-1 and TRBJ2-1; TRBD2 is taken as the D call from the table, unchecked against the DNA. TRBV21-1 is marked as a pseudogene. The source of this sequence is a human donor with chronic lymphocytic leukemia. CDR3 sequence reads: CASSLKEREGYNEQFF. The DNA for the CDR3 is TGTGCCAGCAGTTTAAAGGAGCGGGAAGGCTACAATGAGCAGTTCTTC.